The 9 T cell receptor beta chains below were found in one sample sequenced in a study of control samples from healthy donors and cancer patients. Only in-frame clones appear in the TCRdb table, and some are missing; sequencing was by immunoSEQ multiplex PCR. Counted here are 55,000 to 70,000 clones, about 91% occurring once; the ten biggest clones make up approximately 0.95%. Material: PBMCs. The receptors were gathered from a young man with colorectal cancer.

V is TRBV7-7 and J is TRBJ2-1; 7 bases are a match to TRBD1. Germline CDR1 reads SSHAT; CDR2 reads FNYEAQ (reference sequence). The CDR3 is 15 residues long. V was clipped by 5 bases and J by 4 bases; unmatched bases: 8. CDR3 sequence reads: CASSLGQESYNEQFF. The CDR3 region has the DNA TGTGCCAGCAGCCTCGGACAGGAATCGTACAATGAGCAGTTCTTC.

This clone showed up just a few times. The chain combines TRBV14 with TRBJ2-7; TRBD2 is a possible D gene (6 bases). V shed 2 bases and J shed 4 bases, with 15 bases lying between them. CDR3 size: 15 residues. The germline CDR1 and CDR2 sequences are SGHDN and FVKESK. The CDR3 nucleotides are TGTGCCAGCAGCCAATCGGGAGTCAGCCGGTACGAGCAGTACTTC. Its translation is CASSQSGVSRYEQYF.

J is TRBJ2-3 and V is TRBV29-1, with 9 positions matching TRBD2. V was clipped by 6 bases and J by 2 bases; unmatched bases: 9. Per germline, CDR1 SQVTM and CDR2 ANQGSEA. This CDR3 is 15 amino acids long. The DNA for the CDR3 is TGCAGCGTCGACCTTAGCGGGGGAACCACAGATACGCAGTATTTT. It is translated as CSVDLSGGTTDTQYF.

This chain joins TRBV13 and TRBJ2-3; the D gene is possibly TRBD2 (5 bases). This CDR3 is 17 amino acids long. Germline CDR1 reads PRHDT; CDR2 reads FYEKMQ (reference sequence). V was trimmed by 5 bases and J by 4 bases, leaving 22 bases between them. CDR3 sequence (DNA): TGTGCCAGCAGCCCTAAGCCACTAGAGGTGAGGGCAGATACGCAGTATTTT. This codes for CASSPKPLEVRADTQYF.

J is TRBJ2-5 and V is TRBV6-5; D call uncertain. Looked up from germline, CDR1 is MNHEY and CDR2 is SVGAGI. This CDR3 is built from 14 residues. The V gene lost 0 bases and the J gene lost 9 bases, with 14 bases spanning the gap. CDR3 residues: CASSYSRGSHAQYF. CDR3 sequence (DNA): TGTGCCAGCAGTTACTCTCGCGGCAGTCATGCCCAGTACTTC.

The V and J genes are TRBV5-4 and TRBJ2-3, with D perhaps assigned TRBD1 or TRBD2 (6 bases each). CDR3 size: 13 residues. The V gene's germline CDR1 is SGHNT and CDR2 YYREEE (reference sequence). Deletions cut 5 bases from V and 2 bases from J, with 9 bases between. CDR3 bases: TGTGCCAGCAGGGAGGGGGTCACAGATACGCAGTATTTT. Protein sequence: CASREGVTDTQYF.

The CDR3 protein is CSVEDGGGSDYGYTF. The CDR3 DNA follows: TGCAGCGTTGAAGATGGGGGTGGCAGCGACTATGGCTACACCTTC. The V and J genes are TRBV29-1 and TRBJ1-2; possible D gene TRBD1, 5 bases. Germline CDR1 is SQVTM and CDR2 is ANQGSEA. Deletions cut 0 bases from V and 3 bases from J, with 14 bases between. The CDR3 consists of 15 residues.

V gene TRBV5-1 combines with J gene TRBJ2-3; 8 bases map to TRBD1. After removal of 4 bases from V and 4 bases from J, the junction contained 2 bases not matched to a gene. Per the germline V gene, CDR1 is SGHRS and CDR2 is YFSETQ. The CDR3 spans 13 residues. DNA for the CDR3: TGCGCCAGCAGCCCGGGACAGGCAGATACGCAGTATTTT. It is translated as CASSPGQADTQYF. The variable domain in full, with the rest retrieved from reference TRBV5-1 and TRBJ2-3, is KAGVTQTPRYLIKTRGQQVTLSCSPISGHRSVSWYQQTPGQGLQFLFEYFSETQRNKGNFPGRFSGRQFSNSRSEMNVSTLELGDSALYLCASSPGQADTQYFGPGTRLTVL.

This rearrangement joins TRBV19 to TRBJ1-1; no clear D. V dropped 3 bases and J dropped 4 bases, with 18 bases sitting between them. Germline CDR1 LNHDA, CDR2 SQIVND (reference sequence). This CDR3 comprises 16 residues. The CDR3 sequence is CASSIGFGILGTEAFF. The CDR3 DNA follows: TGTGCCAGTAGTATTGGCTTTGGCATCCTGGGCACTGAAGCTTTCTTT.